Below, one TCR beta chain is given with its context. This entry belongs to a study of blood T cell repertoires in COVID-19. Overall study: Before being deemed recovered, Cohort 3 donors had two negative PCRs, clearance, or symptom resolution. Acute-phase and convalescent COVID-19 samples originated in the United States, Italy and Spain. In each case, the material was cDNA or gDNA derived from T cells, B-cell-depleted T cells, or PBMCs.

Original methodology: Quantification of nucleated cells was approximated via reference gene primer amplification. Using immunoSEQ multiplex PCR, the repertoire was profiled, and TCRdb retains in-frame clones only, with some absent. V, J and clone size are taken as reported in that table, and D and trimming were inferred from the DNA itself. The sample has 200,000 to 250,000 clones, about 90% seen once; the top ten hold approximately 3.1%. This clonotype originated in a woman aged 45-65 years in a cohort exposed to, infected with or recovered from COVID-19 (not recorded which). Sequencing was performed on PBMCs or T cells enriched from blood (not recorded which).

This chain's CDR3 is CASTYPQGRVLRVTEAFF. CDR3 nucleotides: TGTGCCAGTACCTACCCACAGGGGCGCGTTTTAAGAGTCACTGAAGCTTTCTTT. The rearrangement joins TRBV19 to TRBJ1-1, with 7 bases fitting TRBD1. The germline V gene encodes CDR1 LNHDA and CDR2 SQIVND (reference sequence). The trim removed 7 bases at V and 4 bases at J, leaving 21 bases unmatched. This CDR3 region has 18 residues.